The rows below give T cell receptor beta chains drawn from one sample of a study of shared clonotypes between healthy human individuals. Sequenced by immunoSEQ multiplex PCR; TCRdb stores in-frame clones only, minus some. The repertoire holds about 2.1 million clones, with around 93% as singletons. The specimen sequenced was naive CD8+ T cells from PBMCs. These receptors originate from a man aged 18 to 35 in good health. Some clones in this sample may be carry-over from other donors' samples. The CDR3 runs from the conserved cysteine through the conserved F or W. A D gene is named only where the DNA matches it firmly. A row's size may be missing; if present it is once, few, many or a size class.

-	-	TRBV9	TRBJ1-1	CASSVGGENTEAFF	TGTGCCAGCAGCGTAGGGGGGGAGAACACTGAAGCTTTCTTT
-	-	TRBV9	TRBJ1-1	CASSVGAGTPNTEAFF	TGTGCCAGCAGCGTAGGGGCTGGGACACCGAACACTGAAGCTTTCTTT
-	few	TRBV9	TRBJ2-2	CASSTQKDSIDTGELFF	TGTGCCAGCAGCACCCAGAAAGACTCTATAGACACCGGGGAGCTGTTTTTT
TRBD2	once	TRBV13	TRBJ2-1	CASSLGGRDEQFF	TGTGCCAGCAGCTTAGGAGGGAGGGATGAGCAGTTCTTC
-	-	TRBV29-1	TRBJ2-1	CSVVPRDIHNEQFF	TGCAGCGTTGTCCCCCGGGACATCCACAATGAGCAGTTCTTC
-	-	TRBV7-9	TRBJ1-2	CASSLVGGRGYTF	TGTGCCAGCAGCTTAGTAGGGGGGAGGGGCTACACCTTC
-	-	TRBV5-6	TRBJ2-2	CASSSMGSGELFF	TGTGCCAGCAGCTCCATGGGGTCCGGGGAGCTGTTTTTT
TRBD1	-	TRBV6-5	TRBJ2-7	CASGWGQGYEQYF	TGTGCCAGCGGTTGGGGACAGGGGTACGAGCAGTACTTC
-	-	TRBV27	TRBJ2-5	CASSSSGSQETQYF	TGTGCCAGCAGTTCCTCAGGTAGCCAAGAGACCCAGTACTTC
TRBD2	-	TRBV7-9	TRBJ2-7	CASSGGGRSYEQYF	TGTGCCAGCTCGGGCGGGGGAAGGTCCTACGAGCAGTACTTC
-	-	TRBV19	TRBJ1-1	CASSIDGRFIEAFF	TGTGCCAGTAGTATAGATGGGAGGTTCATTGAAGCTTTCTTT
TRBD2	-	TRBV7-6	TRBJ2-1	CASSPRPGLAGGSSYNEQFF	TGTGCCAGCAGCCCGCGGCCGGGACTAGCGGGAGGGAGCTCCTACAATGAGCAGTTCTTC
-	-	TRBV10-3	TRBJ1-5	CAISGVQSNQPQHF	TGTGCCATCAGCGGGGTCCAAAGCAATCAGCCCCAGCATTTT
TRBD1	-	TRBV7-9	TRBJ2-1	CASSSRTGNEQFF	TGTGCCAGCAGCTCCCGGACAGGGAATGAGCAGTTCTTC
-	-	TRBV10-2	TRBJ2-7	CASSETTGYEQYF	TGCGCCAGCAGTGAAACGACAGGTTACGAGCAGTACTTC
-	-	TRBV4-1	TRBJ2-3	CASSRSSSRVTDTQYF	TGCGCCAGCAGCCGTTCATCTAGTCGGGTCACAGATACGCAGTATTTT
-	-	TRBV27	TRBJ2-1	CASKRASVRSYNEQFF	TGTGCCAGCAAAAGGGCTAGCGTACGCTCCTACAATGAGCAGTTCTTC
TRBD1	-	TRBV4-3	TRBJ1-1	CASSQSQGATEAFF	TGCGCCAGCAGCCAATCACAGGGGGCCACTGAAGCTTTCTTT
-	-	TRBV27	TRBJ2-3	CASSFLRGAGATDTQYF	TGTGCCAGCAGTTTCCTCCGGGGAGCAGGCGCCACAGATACGCAGTATTTT
-	-	TRBV27	TRBJ1-2	CASSLGYRPANYGYTF	TGTGCCAGCAGTTTGGGATACAGACCTGCTAACTATGGCTACACCTTC
-	once	TRBV4-1	TRBJ2-7	CASSRPGASYEQYF	TGCGCCAGCAGCCGTCCAGGGGCCTCCTACGAGCAGTACTTC
TRBD2	-	TRBV27	TRBJ2-1	CASSSGGAYNEQFF	TGTGCCAGCAGTTCCGGGGGGGCTTACAATGAGCAGTTCTTC
TRBD2	-	TRBV27	TRBJ2-1	CASTILAGGTYNEQFF	TGTGCCAGCACCATCCTAGCGGGAGGGACTTACAATGAGCAGTTCTTC
TRBD2	-	TRBV28	TRBJ2-1	CASSYPPSGSSYNEQFF	TGTGCCAGCAGTTACCCCCCTAGCGGGAGCTCCTACAATGAGCAGTTCTTC
TRBD2	once	TRBV27	TRBJ2-1	CASSAQLAALNEQFF	TGTGCCAGCAGTGCCCAACTAGCGGCGCTCAATGAGCAGTTCTTC
-	-	TRBV6-1	TRBJ1-1	CASDVFGNTEAFF	TGTGCCAGCGATGTTTTTGGGAACACTGAAGCTTTCTTT
TRBD2	-	TRBV4-3	TRBJ2-1	CASSQLLAWGRNEQFF	TGCGCCAGCAGCCAGTTACTAGCGTGGGGCCGCAATGAGCAGTTCTTC
TRBD1	-	TRBV28	TRBJ2-5	CASSLDRGIETQYF	TGTGCCAGCAGCCTGGACAGGGGGATTGAGACCCAGTACTTC
TRBD1	once	TRBV11-3	TRBJ2-1	CASSSRTGLNEQFF	TGTGCCAGCAGCTCGCGGACAGGCCTAAATGAGCAGTTCTTC
-	once	TRBV28	TRBJ2-2	CASSLFDLNTGELFF	TGTGCCAGCAGTTTATTCGACTTGAACACCGGGGAGCTGTTTTTT
TRBD2	-	TRBV9	TRBJ2-1	CASSGGTSGSDEQFF	TGTGCCAGCAGCGGTGGGACTAGCGGGAGCGATGAGCAGTTCTTC
TRBD2	-	TRBV7-6	TRBJ2-2	CASSLEGLAERTGELFF	TGTGCCAGCAGCTTAGAGGGACTAGCGGAACGAACCGGGGAGCTGTTTTTT
-	few	TRBV30	TRBJ1-2	CAWTGTGTNYGYTF	TGTGCCTGGACAGGGACCGGGACTAACTATGGCTACACCTTC
TRBD1	-	TRBV7-9	TRBJ1-2	CASSPRDRGPWGYTF	TGTGCCAGCAGCCCCCGGGACAGGGGGCCTTGGGGCTACACCTTC
-	-	TRBV9	TRBJ2-6	CASSVNRVNSGANVLTF	TGTGCCAGCAGCGTAAACAGGGTCAACTCTGGGGCCAACGTCCTGACTTTC
TRBD2	-	TRBV7-2	TRBJ2-2	CASSRTSWDTGELFF	TGTGCCAGCAGCCGGACTAGCTGGGACACCGGGGAGCTGTTTTTT
-	-	TRBV6-5	TRBJ2-2	CASSPRGSGELFF	TGTGCCAGCAGTCCCCGTGGGTCCGGGGAGCTGTTTTTT
-	-	TRBV7-2	TRBJ2-1	CASSLGLGNEQFF	TGTGCCAGCAGCTTAGGCCTAGGGAATGAGCAGTTCTTC
-	-	TRBV7-2	TRBJ1-5	CASSLDRVQPQHF	TGTGCCAGCAGCTTAGACAGGGTTCAGCCCCAGCATTTT
TRBD1	-	TRBV28	TRBJ1-2	CASSFRRGRGNYGYTF	TGTGCCAGCAGTTTCCGTCGGGGCAGGGGGAACTATGGCTACACCTTC
-	-	TRBV11-2	TRBJ2-7	CASSLATVYEQYF	TGTGCCAGCAGCTTAGCAACAGTCTACGAGCAGTACTTC